One sample yielded the 9 T cell receptor beta chains listed below, sequenced in a study of T cells in Graves' hyperthyroidism and ophthalmopathy. Amplified regions were TCR beta CDR3 sequences from RNA transcripts. First-round RT-PCR with HTBI primers amplified the TCR CDR3 region. TCRdb reprocessed the multiplex PCR reads via MiXCR and lists one record per CDR3 protein. The sample consists of about half a million distinct CDR3 sequences, about 15% of them appearing once. The sample was blood. All receptors derive from a woman aged 25 to 39 with Graves' ophthalmopathy.

This clonotype was observed many times. The chain combines TRBV28 with TRBJ2-3; 8 nucleotides align to TRBD2. The CDR3 covers 17 residues. Germline-derived CDR1 and CDR2 are MDHEN and SYDVKM. Trimming took 3 bases from V and 4 from J; bases not matched to a gene: 12. Written as DNA, the CDR3 is TGTGCCAGCAGTTTGATTGGCGGGAGGTATGTTGCAGATACGCAGTATTTT. It codes for CASSLIGGRYVADTQYF.

In its sample, this clonotype was seen many times. The genes are TRBV6-1 and TRBJ2-7; possibly TRBD1 for D (5 bases). This CDR3 comprises 13 residues. The germline gives CDR1 MNHNS, CDR2 SASEGT. V lost 6 bases, J lost 3 bases, and 12 bases lay in between. The CDR3 nucleotides read TGTGCCAGCAGCTTGACAGAGAACTACGAGCAGTACTTC. This translates into CASSLTENYEQYF.

The J gene is TRBJ2-7, the V gene TRBV10-3; possibly TRBD1 or TRBD2 for D (5 bases each). The CDR3 totals 14 residues. V dropped 4 bases and J dropped 2 bases, with 12 bases sitting between them. CDR1 is ENHRY, CDR2 SYGVKD, per germline. DNA for the CDR3: TGTGCCATCAGTGGGGACCATTTGACCTACGAGCAGTACTTC. Translating it yields CAISGDHLTYEQYF.

A few counts support this clonotype. The V and J genes are TRBV28 and TRBJ1-4; a possible D gene is TRBD1 (5 bases). The CDR3 has 15 residues. V dropped 1 base and J dropped 6 bases, with 12 bases sitting between them. Germline lookup yields CDR1 MDHEN and CDR2 SYDVKM. The CDR3: CASSLSEGRDEKLFF. CDR3 DNA sequence: TGTGCCAGCAGTTTATCAGAGGGGAGGGATGAAAAACTGTTTTTT.

This clonotype was seen repeatedly, ten times or more. This sequence joins TRBV20-1 and TRBJ1-2, with TRBD1 as a possible D gene (6 bases). The CDR3 consists of 17 residues. Germline V gives CDR1 DFQATT, CDR2 SNEGSKA (reference sequence). Deletions cut 4 bases from V and 7 bases from J, with 28 bases between. The CDR3, as DNA: TGCAGTGCTATAGAGGTTACAGGGTCCACTCTGCGTGGTGGCTACACCTTC. Its translation is CSAIEVTGSTLRGGYTF.

This clonotype was picked up a small number of times. The chain joins TRBV3-1 to TRBJ1-6; 7 bases fit TRBD1. Germline V gene data show CDR1 as LGHDT and CDR2 as YNNKEL (reference sequence). V was pared by 4 bases and J by 9 bases, with 6 bases of the junction left unmatched. The CDR3 is made up of 14 amino acids. CDR3 in amino acids: CASSPTGVTSPLHF. The CDR3 region has the DNA TGTGCCAGCAGCCCCACAGGGGTCACTTCACCCCTCCACTTT.

The sample holds a few counts of this clonotype. V usage is TRBV16 and J usage is TRBJ2-1; weak D call: TRBD2 (7 bases). CDR1 and CDR2 (germline): KGHSY, FQNENV. V was clipped by 0 bases and J by 0 bases, with 15 bases between them. There are 18 residues in the CDR3. The CDR3 DNA sequence: TGTGCCAGCAGCCAATCCGTTGGGGGGGGCAGCTCCTACAATGAGCAGTTCTTC. Amino acids: CASSQSVGGGSSYNEQFF.

Details on this clonotype: This may be a read error, as it is one base from a much larger clone. The chain has TRBV2 and TRBJ2-5, with D unclear. CDR1 and CDR2 (germline): SNHLY, FYNNEI. CDR3 length: 14 residues. V lost 6 bases to trimming and J lost 5 bases, with 16 bases between them. The DNA for the CDR3 is TGTGCCAGCAGACACGGATTAGGGCGGGAGACCCAGTACTTC. Translating it yields CASRHGLGRETQYF.

This clonotype was counted ten times or more. The chain carries TRBV28 and TRBJ2-5, with TRBD2 matching over 8 bases. The CDR3 has 16 residues. The trim removed 4 bases at V and 2 bases at J, leaving 9 bases unmatched. Germline V gene data show CDR1 as MDHEN and CDR2 as SYDVKM. The CDR3 DNA sequence: TGTGCCAGCAGTTCGAGGACTAGCATAGTGCAAGAGACCCAGTACTTC. Protein sequence: CASSSRTSIVQETQYF.